This passage covers 6 T cell receptor beta chains from one sample sequenced in a study of blood T cell repertoires in COVID-19 (dated by TCRdb to 2019 to 2021). Library preparation was by the immunoSEQ multiplex PCR assay. The table was pulled from immuneACCESS by TCRdb, which kept in-frame rearrangements only. Such tables lose some clones; where checked, under half of the loss comes from unresolved V genes, and the rest has no known cause. The sample data list about 120,000 clones, and about nine tenths of these were observed just once. The ten largest clones capture 25% to 35% of the sample. Sequenced: peripheral blood. The receptors derive from an older woman with acute or convalescent COVID-19.

The chain links TRBV4-1 to TRBJ2-1, with 15 bases identical to TRBD2. V lost 6 bases and J lost 7; bases outside the gene matches: 10. Germline assignment: CDR1 MGHRA and CDR2 YSYEKL. CDR3 length: 17 residues. DNA of the CDR3: TGCGCCAGCAGACCAGGACTAGCGGGGGGGCCGGGGAATGAGCAGTTCTTC. Its protein product is CASRPGLAGGPGNEQFF.

The genes are TRBV2 and TRBJ1-1; TRBD1 agrees at 8 bases. V shed 1 base, J shed 0 bases, and the junction held 7 bases outside the gene matches. In germline, CDR1 is SNHLY, CDR2 FYNNEI. CDR3 length equals 17 residues. In DNA, the CDR3 is TGTGCCAGCAGTGAAGGGTTGGGGACAGGAGTGAACACTGAAGCTTTCTTT. Protein sequence: CASSEGLGTGVNTEAFF. Full variable domain (outside the CDR3, taken from reference TRBV2 and TRBJ1-1): EPEVTQTPSHQVTQMGQEVILRCVPISNHLYFYWYRQILGQKVEFLVSFYNNEISEKSEIFDDQFSVERPDGSNFTLKIRSTKLEDSAMYFCASSEGLGTGVNTEAFFGQGTRLTVV.

V usage is TRBV18 and J usage is TRBJ2-3; 12 positions match TRBD1. This CDR3 has 15 residues. J lost 4 bases, V lost 3 bases, and 2 bases had no gene match. Germline lookup yields CDR1 KGHSH and CDR2 LQKENI. CDR3 coding DNA: TGTGCCAGCTCACCCGGGACAGGGGGCGCAGATACGCAGTATTTT. Translating it yields CASSPGTGGADTQYF.

V gene TRBV15 combines with J gene TRBJ1-4; 8 positions match TRBD1. After removal of 1 base from V and 8 bases from J, the junction contained 9 bases not matched to a gene. CDR3 length: 16 residues. Germline CDR1 is LNHNV and CDR2 is YYDKDF (reference sequence). The DNA of the CDR3 is TGTGCCACCAGCAGAGGGATGGGACAGGTTAGGGAAAAACTGTTTTTT. Translation gives CATSRGMGQVREKLFF.

The chain employs TRBV12-5 and TRBJ1-2; 8 positions match TRBD1. The J segment lost 4 bases and the V segment lost 3 bases, leaving 4 bases of the junction unmatched. The CDR3 contains 14 residues. The germline gives CDR1 LGHNT, CDR2 FRNRAP. The CDR3 DNA reads as TGTGCTAGTGGTTTAGCAGGGGGCGTCTATGGCTACACCTTC. Its translation: CASGLAGGVYGYTF.

The J gene is TRBJ1-1, the V gene TRBV5-8; 9 positions agree with TRBD1. This CDR3 has 14 amino acids. CDR1 is SGHTS, CDR2 YDEGEE, per germline. V gave up 5 bases and J gave up 1 base; unmatched junction bases: 3. The CDR3 coding sequence is TGTGCCAGCAGACCGGGACAGGGGAACACTGAAGCTTTCTTT. Translation gives CASRPGQGNTEAFF.